This T cell receptor (beta chain) was captured in a study of T cell responses to AZD1222 COVID-19 vaccine. Study summary: Combined were second doses at about 4 or about 12 weeks.

Concerning this clone itself: Its cognate antigen is unknown.

The table came from immunoSEQ multiplex PCR; TCRdb's copy has only in-frame clones and leaves some out. In the table there are about 84,000 clones, 87% of which are singletons. Germline CDR1 and CDR2: KGHSH and LQKENI. V was pared by 4 bases and J by 1 base, with 2 bases of the junction left unmatched. The CDR3 covers 15 residues. General observations from the study: The study identified only five to seven AZD1222 recipients as seropositive at baseline. Clonal diversity was possibly underestimated, and the donors were mostly white British, with more females. No day 14 peak samples; only post-peak repertoires were characterized.

Material: peripheral blood, obtained on day 0 of AZD1222 vaccination. This sequence originates from an adult in good health. This rearrangement joins TRBV18 to TRBJ2-2; 8 bases match TRBD1. In DNA, the CDR3 is TGTGCCAGCTCACTCGGGACAGGGAACACCGGGGAGCTGTTTTTT. Its protein product is CASSLGTGNTGELFF. The entire variable domain, with the rest obtained from reference TRBV18 and TRBJ2-2, is as follows: NAGVMQNPRHLVRRRGQEARLRCSPMKGHSHVYWYRQLPEEGLKFMVYLQKENIIDESGMPKERFSAEFPKEGPSILRIQQVVRGDSAAYFCASSLGTGNTGELFFGEGSRLTVL.